There are many counts of the clone carrying this T cell receptor (beta chain). V dropped 4 bases and J dropped 1 base, with 12 bases sitting between them. The CDR3 runs to 15 residues. The germline gives CDR1 LGHDT, CDR2 YNNKEL (reference sequence). RNA transcripts provided the source from which TCR beta CDR3 regions were amplified. A first-round RT-PCR of the TCR CDR3 used the HTBI primer set. TCRdb itself ran the multiplex PCR reads through MiXCR, one entry per CDR3 protein. The data show about 400,000 distinct CDR3 sequences, about an eighth seen once. This record belongs to a study of T cells in Graves' hyperthyroidism and ophthalmopathy.

The sample taken for sequencing was blood. The clonotype originates from a man aged 50 or older with Graves' ophthalmopathy. The chain links TRBV3-1 to TRBJ2-3; D is unresolved. CDR3 nucleotides: TGTGCCAGCAGCCCCTTTCCGGTTCGCACAGATACGCAGTATTTT. It encodes CASSPFPVRTDTQYF.